This TCR beta chain was recovered during a study of T cell responses to AZD1222 COVID-19 vaccine. The CDR3 consists of 13 residues. Trimming pared 6 bases from V and 3 bases from J, leaving 11 bases between. Germline CDR1 is SGHAT and CDR2 is FQDESV (reference sequence). Study results and limitations: Baseline seropositives among AZD1222 recipients totaled only 5 to 7. The span of vaccine-associated CD4 TCRs extended across spike, with dominance at 160-218 and 743-854.

Assay used: immunoSEQ multiplex PCR; TCRdb lists only in-frame clones, some missing. This sample has about 130,000 clones, with roughly nine tenths found just once. A word on this clone: Its matching antigen is unknown.

The sequenced sample was peripheral blood, obtained on day 0 of AZD1222 vaccination. This rearrangement joins TRBV11-1 to TRBJ1-2; tentatively, D is TRBD1 (5 bases). The receptor's source is an adult in good health. CDR3 sequence reads: CASRAGNYYGYTF. In nucleotides, the CDR3 is TGTGCCAGCAGGGCAGGGAATTACTATGGCTACACCTTC. Full variable domain (outside the CDR3, taken from reference TRBV11-1 and TRBJ1-2): EAEVAQSPRYKITEKSQAVAFWCDPISGHATLYWYRQILGQGPELLVQFQDESVVDDSQLPKDRFSAERLKGVDSTLKIQPAELGDSAMYLCASRAGNYYGYTFGSGTRLTVV.